The TCR beta chain under discussion was sequenced for a study of T cells in Graves' hyperthyroidism and ophthalmopathy. From RNA transcripts, TCR beta CDR3 regions were amplified. A first-round RT-PCR of the TCR CDR3 used the HTBI primer set. TCRdb independently ran MiXCR on the multiplex PCR reads; one entry per CDR3 protein. The sample includes around 350,000 distinct CDR3 sequences, 20% to 25% of them seen just once. The CDR3 extends over 12 amino acids. Between the trimmed V and J ends, which lost 4 bases and 8 bases, there was a span of 11 bases. Germline CDR1 reads LGHDT; CDR2 reads YNNKEL (reference sequence).

Sequencing input: blood. This chain joins TRBV3-1 and TRBJ1-1; D is uncertain. The receptor's source is a man between 45 and 60 years old with Graves' hyperthyroidism. The CDR3 coding sequence is TGTGCCAGCAGCCGACAAGGATACGAAGCTTTCTTT. Translation: CASSRQGYEAFF.